The clone carrying this TCR beta chain was recorded only once. Antigen specificity is unknown. V was shortened by 6 bases and J by 6 bases, with 14 bases between the two germline ends. Germline lookup yields CDR1 MDHEN and CDR2 SYDVKM. This CDR3 contains 13 residues. The sample comes from a study of T cells in narcolepsy. Whole-study findings and limits: Blood of same and different patients, but not healthy controls, reportedly held recurring autoreactive clonotypes. In some patient and control memory CD4+ samples, autoreactive clones were absent.

Sequencing used immunoSEQ multiplex PCR; TCRdb keeps in-frame clones, though not all of them. Among 25,000 to 35,000 clones listed, about 89% were seen once. The chain employs TRBV28 and TRBJ1-2, with D possibly TRBD1 on 5 matching bases. The material sequenced was memory (CD45RA-) CD4+ T cells from blood. The sequence was obtained from a human donor in good health. CDR3 amino acids: CASRGVLLHGYTF. Written as DNA, the CDR3 is TGTGCCAGCAGAGGGGTCCTGCTCCATGGCTACACCTTC.